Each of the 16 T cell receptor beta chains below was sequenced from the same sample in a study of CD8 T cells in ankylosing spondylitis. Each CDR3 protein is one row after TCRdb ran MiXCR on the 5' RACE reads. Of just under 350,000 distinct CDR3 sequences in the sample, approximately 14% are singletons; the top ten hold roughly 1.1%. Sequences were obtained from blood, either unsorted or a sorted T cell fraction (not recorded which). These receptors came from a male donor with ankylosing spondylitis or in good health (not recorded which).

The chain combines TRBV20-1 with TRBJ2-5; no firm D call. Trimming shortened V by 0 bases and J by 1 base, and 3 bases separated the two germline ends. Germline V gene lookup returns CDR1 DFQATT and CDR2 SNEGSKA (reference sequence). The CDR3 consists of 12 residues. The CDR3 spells CSAREGQETQYF. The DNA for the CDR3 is TGCAGTGCTAGAGAGGGCCAAGAGACCCAGTACTTC.

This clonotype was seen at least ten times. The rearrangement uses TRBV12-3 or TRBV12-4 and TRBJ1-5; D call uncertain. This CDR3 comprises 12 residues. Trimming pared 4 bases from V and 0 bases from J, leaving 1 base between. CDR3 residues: CASSYSNQPQHF. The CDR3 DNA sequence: TGTGCCAGCAGTTATAGCAATCAGCCCCAGCATTTT.

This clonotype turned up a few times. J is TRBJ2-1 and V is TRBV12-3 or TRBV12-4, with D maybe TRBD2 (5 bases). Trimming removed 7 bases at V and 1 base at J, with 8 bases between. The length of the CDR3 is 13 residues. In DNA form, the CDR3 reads TGTGCCAGCACCCCGGGGTCCTACAATGAGCAGTTCTTC. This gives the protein CASTPGSYNEQFF.

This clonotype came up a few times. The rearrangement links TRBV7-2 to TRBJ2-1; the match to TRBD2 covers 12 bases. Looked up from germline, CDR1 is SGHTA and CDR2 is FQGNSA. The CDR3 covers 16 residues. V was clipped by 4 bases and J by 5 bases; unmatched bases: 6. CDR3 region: CASSSRLAGAHNEQFF. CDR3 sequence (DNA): TGTGCCAGCAGCTCCCGACTAGCGGGGGCTCACAATGAGCAGTTCTTC.

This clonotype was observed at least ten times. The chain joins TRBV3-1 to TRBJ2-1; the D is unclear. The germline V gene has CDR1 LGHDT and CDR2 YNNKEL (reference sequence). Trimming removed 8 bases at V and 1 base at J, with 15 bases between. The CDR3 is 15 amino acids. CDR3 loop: CASGPIRLSYNEQFF. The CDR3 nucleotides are TGTGCCAGCGGGCCGATACGTCTTTCCTACAATGAGCAGTTCTTC.

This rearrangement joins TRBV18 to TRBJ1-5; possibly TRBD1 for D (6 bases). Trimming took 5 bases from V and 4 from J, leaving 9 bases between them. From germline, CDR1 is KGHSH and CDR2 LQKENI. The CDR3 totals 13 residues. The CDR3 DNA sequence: TGTGCCAGCTCAGGGGGCCTGAATCAGCCCCAGCATTTT. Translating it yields CASSGGLNQPQHF.

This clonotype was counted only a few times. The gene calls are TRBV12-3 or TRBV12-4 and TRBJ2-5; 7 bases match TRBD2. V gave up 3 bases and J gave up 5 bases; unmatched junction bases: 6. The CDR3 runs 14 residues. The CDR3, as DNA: TGTGCCAGCAGTTTTACCGCCGGGAGGGAGACCCAGTACTTC. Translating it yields CASSFTAGRETQYF.

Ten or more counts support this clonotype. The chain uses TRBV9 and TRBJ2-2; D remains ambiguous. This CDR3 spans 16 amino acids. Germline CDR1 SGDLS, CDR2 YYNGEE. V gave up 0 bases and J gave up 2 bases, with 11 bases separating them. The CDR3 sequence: CASSVGGFSNTGELFF. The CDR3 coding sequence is TGTGCCAGCAGCGTAGGCGGCTTTTCAAACACCGGGGAGCTGTTTTTT.

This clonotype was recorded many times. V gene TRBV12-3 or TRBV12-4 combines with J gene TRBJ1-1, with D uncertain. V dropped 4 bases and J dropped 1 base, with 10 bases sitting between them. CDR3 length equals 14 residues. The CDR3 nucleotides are TGTGCCAGCAGTTCACCGACTGAGAACACTGAAGCTTTCTTT. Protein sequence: CASSSPTENTEAFF.

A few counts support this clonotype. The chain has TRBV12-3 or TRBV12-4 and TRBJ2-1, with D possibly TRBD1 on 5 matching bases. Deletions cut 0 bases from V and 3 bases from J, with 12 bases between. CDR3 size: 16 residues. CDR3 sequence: CASSLAQGMGYNEQFF. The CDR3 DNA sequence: TGTGCCAGCAGTTTAGCGCAGGGAATGGGCTACAATGAGCAGTTCTTC.

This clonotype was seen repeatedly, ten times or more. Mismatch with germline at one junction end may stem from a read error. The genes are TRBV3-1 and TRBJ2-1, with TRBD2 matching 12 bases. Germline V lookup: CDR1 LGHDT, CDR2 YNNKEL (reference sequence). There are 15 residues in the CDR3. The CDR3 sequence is CASSPSGGAYNEQFF. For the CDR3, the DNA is TGCGCCAGCAGCCCTAGCGGGGGGGCCTACAATGAGCAGTTCTTC.

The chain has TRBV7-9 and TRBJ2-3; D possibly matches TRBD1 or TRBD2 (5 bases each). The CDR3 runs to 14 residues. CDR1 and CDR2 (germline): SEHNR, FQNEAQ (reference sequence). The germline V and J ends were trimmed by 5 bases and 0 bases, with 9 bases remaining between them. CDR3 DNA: TGTGCCAGCAGCCACGGGGACAGCACAGATACGCAGTATTTT. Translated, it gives CASSHGDSTDTQYF.

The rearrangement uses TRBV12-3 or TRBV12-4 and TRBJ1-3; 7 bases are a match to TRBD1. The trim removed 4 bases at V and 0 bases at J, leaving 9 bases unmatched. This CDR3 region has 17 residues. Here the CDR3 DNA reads TGTGCCAGCAGTTCTTTCTCCGGGACAGTCTCTGGAAACACCATATATTTT. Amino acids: CASSSFSGTVSGNTIYF.

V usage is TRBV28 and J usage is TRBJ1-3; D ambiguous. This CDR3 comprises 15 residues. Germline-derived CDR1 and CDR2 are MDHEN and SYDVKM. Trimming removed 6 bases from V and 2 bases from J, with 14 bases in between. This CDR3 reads CASSRPNGAGNTIYF. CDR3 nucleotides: TGTGCCAGCAGCCGACCCAATGGGGCTGGAAACACCATATATTTT.

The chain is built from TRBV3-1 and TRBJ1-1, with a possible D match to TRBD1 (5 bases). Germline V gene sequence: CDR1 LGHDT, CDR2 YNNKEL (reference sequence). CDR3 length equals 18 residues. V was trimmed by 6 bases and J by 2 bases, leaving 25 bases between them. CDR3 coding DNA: TGTGCCAGCAGACCGTCCTCGAGTTCGTATCGGGGCAACACTGAAGCTTTCTTT. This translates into CASRPSSSSYRGNTEAFF.

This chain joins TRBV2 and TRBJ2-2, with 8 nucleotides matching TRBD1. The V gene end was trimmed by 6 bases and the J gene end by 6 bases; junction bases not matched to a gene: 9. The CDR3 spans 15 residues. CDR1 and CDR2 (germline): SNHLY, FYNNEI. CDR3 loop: CASRVTPGGSGELFF. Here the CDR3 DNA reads TGTGCCAGCAGAGTCACTCCAGGGGGCTCCGGGGAGCTGTTTTTT.